This is a list of T cell receptor beta chains from one sample in a study of T cell changes during pregnancy in multiple sclerosis. Sequencing used immunoSEQ multiplex PCR; TCRdb keeps in-frame clones, though not all of them. The repertoire holds about 110,000 clones, with 92% as singletons. The starting material was peripheral blood, obtained after pregnancy. The origin of the receptors is a female donor with multiple sclerosis, enrolled in a pregnancy study. Each CDR3 is given with its conserved first and last residue. D genes are given only for firm matches. Rows give clone size only sometimes, using once, few, many, or a class for an expanded clone.

abundance: -; v_gene: TRBV7-3; d_gene: -; j_gene: TRBJ1-2; CDR3aa: CASSLRENYGYTF; CDR3nt: TGTGCCAGCAGCTTACGGGAAAACTATGGCTACACCTTC
abundance: -; v_gene: TRBV7-8; d_gene: TRBD1; j_gene: TRBJ1-5; CDR3aa: CASSAAWDREGQPQHF; CDR3nt: TGTGCCAGCAGCGCTGCGTGGGACAGGGAAGGTCAGCCCCAGCATTTT
abundance: -; v_gene: TRBV10-1; d_gene: TRBD2; j_gene: TRBJ2-3; CDR3aa: CASSDGTSGRADTQYF; CDR3nt: TGCGCCAGCAGTGACGGGACTAGCGGGAGGGCAGATACGCAGTATTTT
abundance: -; v_gene: TRBV6-6; d_gene: TRBD2; j_gene: TRBJ2-2; CDR3aa: CASIATSANTGELFF; CDR3nt: TGTGCCAGCATAGCAACTAGCGCGAACACCGGGGAGCTGTTTTTT
abundance: once; v_gene: TRBV6-5; d_gene: TRBD2; j_gene: TRBJ2-7; CDR3aa: CASSSRGAAYEQYF; CDR3nt: TGTGCCAGCAGTTCGCGGGGGGCCGCCTACGAGCAGTACTTC
abundance: -; v_gene: TRBV5-1; d_gene: TRBD2; j_gene: TRBJ2-3; CDR3aa: CASRAGLGTDTQYF; CDR3nt: TGCGCCAGCAGAGCGGGACTGGGGACAGATACGCAGTATTTT
abundance: -; v_gene: TRBV7-3; d_gene: -; j_gene: TRBJ2-7; CDR3aa: CASSLNRNPCRVF; CDR3nt: TGTGCCAGCAGCCTGAACAGGAACCCCTGCAGAGTCTTC
abundance: once; v_gene: TRBV19; d_gene: TRBD1; j_gene: TRBJ2-5; CDR3aa: CASSLQQGVSTQYF; CDR3nt: TGTGCCAGTAGTCTCCAACAGGGGGTTTCGACCCAGTACTTC
abundance: once; v_gene: TRBV30; d_gene: TRBD1; j_gene: TRBJ1-6; CDR3aa: CAWSVQSGTGYNSPLHF; CDR3nt: TGTGCCTGGAGTGTACAATCCGGGACAGGCTATAATTCACCCCTCCACTTT
abundance: -; v_gene: TRBV11-1; d_gene: TRBD1; j_gene: TRBJ2-5; CDR3aa: CASSRDRVETQYF; CDR3nt: TGTGCCAGCAGCAGGGACAGGGTAGAGACCCAGTACTTC
abundance: -; v_gene: TRBV9; d_gene: TRBD1; j_gene: TRBJ1-3; CDR3aa: CASSVEDRRNTIYF; CDR3nt: TGTGCCAGCAGCGTGGAGGACAGGAGAAACACCATATATTTT
abundance: -; v_gene: TRBV5-4; d_gene: -; j_gene: TRBJ2-5; CDR3aa: CASSLITGRGETQYF; CDR3nt: TGTGCCAGCAGCTTGATAACGGGTCGGGGTGAGACCCAGTACTTC
abundance: -; v_gene: TRBV18; d_gene: -; j_gene: TRBJ1-2; CDR3aa: CASSQSTRQVYGYTF; CDR3nt: TGTGCCAGCTCACAGAGTACCCGACAGGTCTATGGCTACACCTTC
abundance: -; v_gene: TRBV28; d_gene: -; j_gene: TRBJ1-5; CDR3aa: CASSPPPGAIQPQHF; CDR3nt: TGTGCCAGCAGTCCCCCCCCAGGGGCGATTCAGCCCCAGCATTTT
abundance: -; v_gene: TRBV5-6; d_gene: -; j_gene: TRBJ2-5; CDR3aa: CASSLVGEETQYF; CDR3nt: TGTGCCAGCAGCTTGGTTGGGGAGGAGACCCAGTACTTC
abundance: -; v_gene: TRBV5-1; d_gene: -; j_gene: TRBJ2-1; CDR3aa: CASSTGLFSNEQFF; CDR3nt: TGCGCCAGCAGCACCGGACTATTTTCGAATGAGCAGTTCTTC
abundance: -; v_gene: TRBV27; d_gene: -; j_gene: TRBJ1-1; CDR3aa: CASNTLTGLGTEAFF; CDR3nt: TGTGCCAGCAATACCTTAACAGGGTTGGGAACTGAAGCTTTCTTT